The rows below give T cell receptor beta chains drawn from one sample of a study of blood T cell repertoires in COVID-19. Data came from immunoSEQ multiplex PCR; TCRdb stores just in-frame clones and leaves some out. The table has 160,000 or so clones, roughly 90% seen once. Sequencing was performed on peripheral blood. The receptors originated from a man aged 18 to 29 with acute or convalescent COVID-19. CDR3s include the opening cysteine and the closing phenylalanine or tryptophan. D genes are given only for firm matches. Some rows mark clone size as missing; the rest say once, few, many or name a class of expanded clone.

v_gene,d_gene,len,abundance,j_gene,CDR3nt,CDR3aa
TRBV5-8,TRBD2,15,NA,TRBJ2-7,TGTGCCAGCAGGTATGGACTAGGTCTCTCCTCCGAGCAGTACTTC,CASRYGLGLSSEQYF
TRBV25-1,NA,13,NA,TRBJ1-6,TGTGCCAGCAGTGGTACACTAAATTCACCCCTCCACTTT,CASSGTLNSPLHF
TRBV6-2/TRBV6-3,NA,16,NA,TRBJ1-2,TGTGCCAGCAGTTACCCGGACAGAACCAACCGCTATGGCTACACCTTC,CASSYPDRTNRYGYTF
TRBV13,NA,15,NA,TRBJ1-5,TGTGCCAGCAGCCAAAGACAGTATAGCAATCAGCCCCAGCATTTT,CASSQRQYSNQPQHF
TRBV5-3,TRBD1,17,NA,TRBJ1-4,TGTGCCAGAAGCGCAACAGGGGAGTGTAAGACTAATGAAAAACTGTTTTTT,CARSATGECKTNEKLFF
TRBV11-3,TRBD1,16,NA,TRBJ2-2,TGTGCCAGCAGCCTACGGACAGGGGCCAACACCGGGGAGCTGTTTTTT,CASSLRTGANTGELFF
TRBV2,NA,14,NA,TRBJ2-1,TGTGCCAGCAGTGAGCGGGGATCCTACAATGAGCAGTTCTTC,CASSERGSYNEQFF
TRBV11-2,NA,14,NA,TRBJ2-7,TGTGCCAGCAATCAGGGTTGGGTGGGGTACGAGCAGTACTTC,CASNQGWVGYEQYF
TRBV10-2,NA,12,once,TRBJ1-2,TGCGCCAGCACCCCGGGGGGTTACGGCTACACCTTC,CASTPGGYGYTF
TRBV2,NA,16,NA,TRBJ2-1,TGTGCCAGCAGTGCTAGCGTGGGGAGAGGTTACAATGAGCAGTTCTTC,CASSASVGRGYNEQFF
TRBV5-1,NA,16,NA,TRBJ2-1,TGCGCCAGCAGCTTGGAACGCGGAGTAGGAGTGGATGAGCAGTTCTTC,CASSLERGVGVDEQFF
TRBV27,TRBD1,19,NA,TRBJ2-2,TGTGCCAGCAGTCCCCCCGGGACAGTTCTACAAAAGAACACCGGGGAGCTGTTTTTT,CASSPPGTVLQKNTGELFF
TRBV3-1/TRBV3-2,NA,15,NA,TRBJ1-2,TGTGCCAGCAGCCAAGGCCTAGAGGCCGTTCTTGGCTACACCTTC,CASSQGLEAVLGYTF
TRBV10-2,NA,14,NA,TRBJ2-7,TGCGCCAGCAGCATCCGGGACTCTCTCTACGAGCAGTACTTC,CASSIRDSLYEQYF
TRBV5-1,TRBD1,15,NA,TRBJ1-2,TGCGCCAGCAGCCTCGCCGTCGGACAGGCTTCTGGCTACACCTTC,CASSLAVGQASGYTF
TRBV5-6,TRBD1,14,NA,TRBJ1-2,TGTGCCAGCAGCTTTGGACAGGGAAATAATGGCTACACCTTC,CASSFGQGNNGYTF
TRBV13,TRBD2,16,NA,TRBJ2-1,TGTGCCAGCAGCTCCGAACTAGCGGGGAAATACAATGAGCAGTTCTTC,CASSSELAGKYNEQFF
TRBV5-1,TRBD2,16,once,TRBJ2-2,TGCGCCAGCAGCTTCCCGGGACTAGGTGGCACCGGGGAGCTGTTTTTT,CASSFPGLGGTGELFF
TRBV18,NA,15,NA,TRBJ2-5,TGTGCCAGCTCACCAAGGAGTGACGGTTGGGAGACCCAGTACTTC,CASSPRSDGWETQYF
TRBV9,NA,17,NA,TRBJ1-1,TGTGCCAGCAGCGTAGATGGTGGCCTCGATGACTCCACTGAAGCTTTCTTT,CASSVDGGLDDSTEAFF
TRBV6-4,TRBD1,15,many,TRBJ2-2,TGTGCCAGCAGTGAACACTCAGGGGGCACCGGGGAGCTGTTTTTT,CASSEHSGGTGELFF
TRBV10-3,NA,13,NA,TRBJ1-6,TGTGCCATCGGAGCACTCTATAATTCACCCCTCCACTTT,CAIGALYNSPLHF
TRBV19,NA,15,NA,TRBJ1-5,TGTGCCAGTAGTCTAAACGGAGCCCCCGGTCAGCCCCAGCATTTT,CASSLNGAPGQPQHF
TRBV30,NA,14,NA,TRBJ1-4,TGTGCCTGGAGCCAAAGGGGGTCTGATGAAAAACTGTTTTTT,CAWSQRGSDEKLFF
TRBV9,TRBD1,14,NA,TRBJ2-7,TGTGCCAGCAGTCCGGGACAGGGGGCGGAGGAGCAGTACTTC,CASSPGQGAEEQYF
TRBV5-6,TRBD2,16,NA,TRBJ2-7,TGTGCCAGCAGCTCGGACCCCGGGACTAGCACCTACGAGCAGTACTTC,CASSSDPGTSTYEQYF
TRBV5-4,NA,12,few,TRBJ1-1,TGTGCCAGCAGCTTGGTTCCCAGTGAAGCTTTCTTT,CASSLVPSEAFF
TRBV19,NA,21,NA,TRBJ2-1,TGTGCCAGTAGGGACCAATCGGGGCAGGTCAGCTGGAGGGGTTCCTACAATGAGCAGTTCTTC,CASRDQSGQVSWRGSYNEQFF
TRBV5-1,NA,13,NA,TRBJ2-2,TGCGCCAGCAGCTTGGCCGTTAACGGGGAGCTGTTTTTT,CASSLAVNGELFF
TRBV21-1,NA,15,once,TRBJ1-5,TGTGCCAGCAGTCCCGGGGGGGGGACTTGGAGGCCCCAGCATTTT,CASSPGGGTWRPQHF
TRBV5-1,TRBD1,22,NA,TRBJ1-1,TGCGCCAGCACCCTGGGGCGAGTAAGCAATGACCTAAACAGGGGGCTGGACACTGAAGCTTTCTTT,CASTLGRVSNDLNRGLDTEAFF